This entry features one T cell receptor beta chain sequence. As yet, its antigen is unknown. This record comes from a study of CD8+CD57+ T cells in acquired aplastic anemia. Across the study: Each DNA sample taken from sorted CD4+ and CD8+ cells came to 3 to 4 ug on average. Points from the study as a whole: Patients and controls shared over 25 CD8+ CDR3 sequences, which appeared highly expressed in patients and within their immunodominant clones. The CD8+ Simpson's diversity of patients and controls was not significantly different.

Genomic DNA templated the TCR beta VDJ and CDR3 profiling. MiXCR, run by TCRdb on the reads, gives a single entry per CDR3 protein. Of 200,000 or so distinct CDR3 sequences listed, about 64% were seen once; the top ten hold around 46%. With 8 bases clipped from V and 1 base from J, the junction kept 8 bases outside the gene matches. The CDR3 extends over 15 amino acids. Germline loops: CDR1 SNHLY, CDR2 FYNNEI. This receptor was taken from a human donor with severe aplastic anemia or a healthy control (not recorded which). The chain uses TRBV2 and TRBJ1-1; 9 positions match TRBD1. The sample taken for sequencing was sorted CD4+, CD8+, or CD8+CD57+ T cells (not recorded which) from PBMCs. DNA of the CDR3: TGTGCCAGCTTAGAACAGGGGGCTCGGAACACTGAAGCTTTCTTT. Its protein is CASLEQGARNTEAFF.